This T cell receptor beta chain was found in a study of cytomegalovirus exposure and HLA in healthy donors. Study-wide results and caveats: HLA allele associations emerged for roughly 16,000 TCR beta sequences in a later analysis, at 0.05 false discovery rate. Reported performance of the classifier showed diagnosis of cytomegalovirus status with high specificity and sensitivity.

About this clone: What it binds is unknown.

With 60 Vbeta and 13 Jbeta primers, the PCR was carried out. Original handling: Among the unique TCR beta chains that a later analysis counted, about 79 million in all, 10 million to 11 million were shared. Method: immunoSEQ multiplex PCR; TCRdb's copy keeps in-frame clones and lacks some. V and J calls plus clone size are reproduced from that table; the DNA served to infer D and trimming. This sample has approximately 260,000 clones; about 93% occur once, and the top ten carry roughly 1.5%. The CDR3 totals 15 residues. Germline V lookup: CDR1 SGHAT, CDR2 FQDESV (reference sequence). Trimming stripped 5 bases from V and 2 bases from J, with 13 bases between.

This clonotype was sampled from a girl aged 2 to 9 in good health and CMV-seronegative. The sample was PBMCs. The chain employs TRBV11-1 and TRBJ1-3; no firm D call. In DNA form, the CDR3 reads TGTGCCAGCAGCCCTTCTCGGGATCCTGGAAACACCATATATTTT. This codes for CASSPSRDPGNTIYF.